The subject of this entry is one TCR beta chain. The antigen is not known. Repertoires were generated with immunoSEQ multiplex PCR, while TCRdb's copy carries only in-frame clones and drops some. Of 140,000 to 150,000 clones detected, around 93% appear once; the ten largest clones hold around 1.9%. The data derive from a study of T cell responses to AZD1222 COVID-19 vaccine. Whole-study results and caveats: The study sampled repertoires only after the peak T cell response. Spike as a whole was targeted by vaccine-associated CD4 TCRs, dominant at 160-218 and 743-854. White British donors predominated, females outnumbered males, and clonal diversity was possibly underestimated. Spike-specific TCR breadth and depth rose after two AZD1222 doses.

The CDR3 is 14 residues long. Deletions cut 0 bases from V and 6 bases from J, with 11 bases between. Germline CDR1 and CDR2: SGHTA and FQGNSA. The input for sequencing was peripheral blood, taken on day 0 of AZD1222 vaccination. The sequence was obtained from an adult in good health. The chain carries TRBV7-2 and TRBJ1-2, with D perhaps matching TRBD1 (5 bases). CDR3 region: CASSLARGEDGYTF. For the CDR3, the DNA is TGTGCCAGCAGCTTAGCGCGGGGGGAGGATGGCTACACCTTC.